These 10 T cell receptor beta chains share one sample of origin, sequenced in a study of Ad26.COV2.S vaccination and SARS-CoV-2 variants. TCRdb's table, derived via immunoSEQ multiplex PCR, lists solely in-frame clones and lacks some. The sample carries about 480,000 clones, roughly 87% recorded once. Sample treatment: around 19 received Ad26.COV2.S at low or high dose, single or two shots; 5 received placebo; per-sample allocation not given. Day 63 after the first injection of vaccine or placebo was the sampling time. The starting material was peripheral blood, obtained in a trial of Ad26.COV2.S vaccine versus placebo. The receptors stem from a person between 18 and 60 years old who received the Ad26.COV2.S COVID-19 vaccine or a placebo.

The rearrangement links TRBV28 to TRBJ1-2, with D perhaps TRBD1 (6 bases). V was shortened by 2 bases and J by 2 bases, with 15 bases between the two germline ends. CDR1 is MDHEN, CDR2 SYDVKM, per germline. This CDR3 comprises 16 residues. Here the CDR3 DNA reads TGTGCCAGCAGTTTAGTGCTCCAGGGGATAAACTATGGCTACACCTTC. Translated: CASSLVLQGINYGYTF.

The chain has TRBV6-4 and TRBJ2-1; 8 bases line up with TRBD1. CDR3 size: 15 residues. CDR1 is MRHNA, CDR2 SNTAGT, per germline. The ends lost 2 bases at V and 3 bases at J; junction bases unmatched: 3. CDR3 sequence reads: CASSDGTGNYNEQFF. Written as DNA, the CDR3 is TGTGCCAGCAGTGACGGGACAGGAAACTACAATGAGCAGTTCTTC.

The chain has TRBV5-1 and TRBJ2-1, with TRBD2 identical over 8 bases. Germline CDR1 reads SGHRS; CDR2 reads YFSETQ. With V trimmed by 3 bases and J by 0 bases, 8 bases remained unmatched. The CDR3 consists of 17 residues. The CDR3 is CASSSRTSGSSYNEQFF. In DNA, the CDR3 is TGCGCCAGCAGCTCCCGAACTAGCGGCAGCTCCTACAATGAGCAGTTCTTC.

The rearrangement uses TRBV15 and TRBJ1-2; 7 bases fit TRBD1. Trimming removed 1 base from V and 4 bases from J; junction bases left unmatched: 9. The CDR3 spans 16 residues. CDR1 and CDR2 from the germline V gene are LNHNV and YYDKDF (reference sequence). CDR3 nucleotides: TGTGCCACCAGCAGAGCGGTAGGGACAGCTAGCTATGGCTACACCTTC. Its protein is CATSRAVGTASYGYTF.

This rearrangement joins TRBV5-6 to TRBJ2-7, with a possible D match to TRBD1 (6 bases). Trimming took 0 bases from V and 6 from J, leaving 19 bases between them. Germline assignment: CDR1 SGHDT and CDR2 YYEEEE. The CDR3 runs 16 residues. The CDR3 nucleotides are TGTGCCAGCAGCTTGGGGGGGCCAATTCTCAGGGCCGAGCAGTACTTC. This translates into CASSLGGPILRAEQYF.

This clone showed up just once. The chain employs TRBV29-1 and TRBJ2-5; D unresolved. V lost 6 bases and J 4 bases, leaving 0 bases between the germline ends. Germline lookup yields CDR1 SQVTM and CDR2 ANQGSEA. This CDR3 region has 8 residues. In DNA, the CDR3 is TGCAGCGTAGAGACCCAGTACTTC. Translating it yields CSVETQYF. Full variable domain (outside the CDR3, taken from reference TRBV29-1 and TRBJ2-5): SAVISQKPSRDICQRGTSLTIQCQVDSQVTMMFWYRQQPGQSLTLIATANQGSEATYESGFVIDKFPISRPNLTFSTLTVSNMSPEDSSIYLCSVETQYFGPGTRLLVL.

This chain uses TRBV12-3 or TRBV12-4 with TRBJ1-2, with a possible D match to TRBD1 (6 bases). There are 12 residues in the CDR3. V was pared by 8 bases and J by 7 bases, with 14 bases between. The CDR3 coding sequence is TGTGCCAGCCGCCGGGGGGCTGCTGGCTACACCTTC. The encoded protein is CASRRGAAGYTF.

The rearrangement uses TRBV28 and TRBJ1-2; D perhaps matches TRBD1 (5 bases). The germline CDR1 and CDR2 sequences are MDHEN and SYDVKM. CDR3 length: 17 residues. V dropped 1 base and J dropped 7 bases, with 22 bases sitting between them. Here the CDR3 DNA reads TGTGCCAGCAGTTTATATCCCTCGGGCAGGGCGCGTGGTGGCTACACCTTC. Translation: CASSLYPSGRARGGYTF.

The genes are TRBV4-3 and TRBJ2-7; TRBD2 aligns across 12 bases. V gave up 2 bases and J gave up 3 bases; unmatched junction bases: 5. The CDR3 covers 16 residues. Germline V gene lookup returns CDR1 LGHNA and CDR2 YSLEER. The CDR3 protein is CASSQRRTSGIYEQYF. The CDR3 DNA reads TGCGCCAGCAGCCAAAGGCGGACTAGCGGGATCTACGAGCAGTACTTC.

In DNA, the CDR3 is TGTGCCAGCAGTTACTCAGGGGGAGATTCACCCCTCCACTTT. Amino acid sequence: CASSYSGGDSPLHF. V and J are TRBV6-5 and TRBJ1-6, with TRBD1 as a possible D gene (6 bases). The CDR3 has 14 residues. Germline V gene lookup returns CDR1 MNHEY and CDR2 SVGAGI. V lost 0 bases and J lost 8, with 8 bases in between.